This entry concerns a single TCR beta chain. What it binds is unknown. This sample was included in a study of blood T cells in healthy people across ages. V dropped 5 bases and J dropped 0 bases, with 13 bases sitting between them. The germline gives CDR1 KGHDR, CDR2 SFDVKD. The CDR3 spans 16 residues. A second PCR of 7 to 11 cycles used a sample-barcoded 5' primer and a J-beta primer mix. TCRdb processed the 5' RACE reads anew with MiXCR; each CDR3 protein has one entry. The table shows about 730,000 distinct CDR3 sequences, with 43% occurring only once. The study, taken as a whole, reports: TCR beta diversity per million T cells fell roughly linearly with age.

The sequence derives from a woman aged 60-70 years in good health. Material: blood. The rearrangement uses TRBV24-1 and TRBJ2-1; D unclear. CDR3 loop: CATSGKTSSSYNEQFF. The CDR3 DNA reads as TGTGCCACCAGTGGCAAGACGTCTAGCTCCTACAATGAGCAGTTCTTC.